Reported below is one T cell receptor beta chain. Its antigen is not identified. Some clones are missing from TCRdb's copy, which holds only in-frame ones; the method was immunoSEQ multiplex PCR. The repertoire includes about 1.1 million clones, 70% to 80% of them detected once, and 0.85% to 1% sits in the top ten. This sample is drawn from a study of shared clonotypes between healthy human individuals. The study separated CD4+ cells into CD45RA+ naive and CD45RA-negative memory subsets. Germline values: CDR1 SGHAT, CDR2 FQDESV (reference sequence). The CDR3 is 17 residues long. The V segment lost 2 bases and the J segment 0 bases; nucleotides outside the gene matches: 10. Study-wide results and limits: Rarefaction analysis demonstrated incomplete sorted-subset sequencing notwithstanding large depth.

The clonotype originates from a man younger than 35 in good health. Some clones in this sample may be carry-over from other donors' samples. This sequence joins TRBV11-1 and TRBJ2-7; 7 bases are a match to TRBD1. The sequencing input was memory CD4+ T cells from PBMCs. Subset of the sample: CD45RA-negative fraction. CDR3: CASSLLRTGAGSYEQYF. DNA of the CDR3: TGTGCCAGCAGCTTATTACGGACAGGAGCTGGCTCCTACGAGCAGTACTTC.